This T cell receptor beta chain was identified in a study of T cells in Graves' hyperthyroidism and ophthalmopathy. This clonotype has just a few counts. The antigen remains unidentified. RNA transcripts gave rise to amplified TCR beta CDR3 regions. The HTBI primer set served for first-round RT-PCR of the TCR CDR3. One entry per CDR3 protein results from TCRdb running MiXCR on the multiplex PCR reads. The sample includes about 300,000 distinct CDR3 sequences, approximately 19% of them seen just once. General observations from the study: Blood held most thyroid clonotypes expanded above 0.001 frequency.

Sample: blood. The origin of this receptor is a man aged 45-65 years with Graves' ophthalmopathy.

CDR3 in amino acids: CSVSEDGYTF. CDR3 bases: TGCAGCGTTTCGGAGGATGGCTACACCTTC. V is TRBV29-1 and J is TRBJ1-2; D remains ambiguous. The germline gives CDR1 SQVTM, CDR2 ANQGSEA. Trimming stripped 5 bases from V and 6 bases from J, with 7 bases between. There are 10 residues in the CDR3.